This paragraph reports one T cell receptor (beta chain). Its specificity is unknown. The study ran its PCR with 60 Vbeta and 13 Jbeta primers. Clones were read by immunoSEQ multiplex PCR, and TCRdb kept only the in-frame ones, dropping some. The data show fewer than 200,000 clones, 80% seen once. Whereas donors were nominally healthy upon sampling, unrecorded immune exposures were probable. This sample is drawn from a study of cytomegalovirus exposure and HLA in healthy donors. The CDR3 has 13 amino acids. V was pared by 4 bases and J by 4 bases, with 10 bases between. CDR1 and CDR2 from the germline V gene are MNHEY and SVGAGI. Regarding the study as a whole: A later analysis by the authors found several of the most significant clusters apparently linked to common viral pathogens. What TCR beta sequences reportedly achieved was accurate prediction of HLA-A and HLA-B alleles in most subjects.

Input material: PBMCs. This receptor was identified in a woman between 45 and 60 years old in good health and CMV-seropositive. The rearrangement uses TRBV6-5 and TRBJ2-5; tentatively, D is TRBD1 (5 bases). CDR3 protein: CASSSQGGETQYF. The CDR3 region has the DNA TGTGCCAGCAGTTCTCAGGGTGGAGAGACCCAGTACTTC.